These T cell receptor beta chains were read from a single sample in a study of yellow fever vaccine responses in identical twins. TCRdb itself ran the RT-PCR reads through MiXCR, one entry per CDR3 protein. The table shows some 2,100 distinct CDR3 sequences, with less than 40% occurring only once. The sample here was T cells from blood (PBMCs), unsorted or a sorted subset (not recorded which), taken before or after yellow fever vaccination (not recorded which). The origin of the receptors is a young woman who received the yellow fever vaccine. CDR3s include the opening cysteine and the closing phenylalanine or tryptophan. D genes are given only for firm matches. Not all rows give a size; the values are once, few, many and, for expanded clones, a class.

v_call,d_call,cdr3_length,clone_size,j_call,cdr3_aa,cdr3_nt
TRBV7-9,NA,15,few,TRBJ1-2,CASSLVGGYSYGYTF,TGTGCCAGCAGCTTAGTCGGGGGCTACTCCTATGGCTACACCTTC
TRBV4-3,NA,16,NA,TRBJ2-1,CASSQADLFTYNEQFF,TGCGCCAGCAGCCAAGCTGATTTGTTTACCTACAATGAGCAGTTCTTC
TRBV29-1,NA,12,NA,TRBJ2-2,CSVEDSSGELFF,TGCAGCGTTGAAGACAGTTCGGGGGAGCTGTTTTTT
TRBV11-1,NA,13,NA,TRBJ1-5,CASSLSPKQPQHF,TGTGCCAGCAGCTTATCCCCGAAGCAGCCCCAGCATTTT
TRBV20-1,TRBD1,15,NA,TRBJ2-7,CSARDRGQGAYEQYF,TGCAGTGCTAGAGATAGGGGACAGGGGGCCTACGAGCAGTACTTC
TRBV11-1,NA,13,few,TRBJ2-3,CASSLLSTDTQYF,TGTGCCAGCAGCTTGTTGAGCACAGATACGCAGTATTTT
TRBV20-1,NA,17,few,TRBJ2-7,CSAFGSSGTLETYEQYF,TGCAGTGCTTTTGGGAGTAGCGGCACACTCGAAACATACGAGCAGTACTTC
TRBV20-1,NA,11,NA,TRBJ2-3,CSGASQDTQYF,TGCAGTGGAGCGAGCCAAGATACGCAGTATTTT
TRBV20-1,TRBD2,15,few,TRBJ2-1,CSARDPSGDHNEQFF,TGCAGTGCTAGAGACCCTAGCGGAGACCACAATGAGCAGTTCTTC
TRBV3-1,TRBD1,19,NA,TRBJ2-6,CASSQPGQGGSSGANVLTF,TGTGCCAGCAGCCAGCCGGGACAGGGAGGAAGCTCTGGGGCCAACGTCCTGACTTTC
TRBV12-3/TRBV12-4,NA,16,NA,TRBJ1-6,CASSLRGSSYNSPLHF,TGTGCCAGCAGTTTAAGGGGGTCCTCCTATAATTCACCCCTCCACTTT
TRBV11-3,TRBD1,14,NA,TRBJ2-1,CASSPLDRVNEQFF,TGTGCCAGCAGCCCACTGGACAGGGTCAATGAGCAGTTCTTC
TRBV4-2,TRBD2,16,NA,TRBJ2-4,CASSQDWEGAKNIQYF,TGTGCCAGCAGCCAAGACTGGGAGGGGGCCAAAAACATTCAGTACTTC
TRBV2,NA,13,NA,TRBJ1-5,CASSTLGNQPQHF,TGTGCCAGCAGTACCCTGGGCAATCAGCCCCAGCATTTT
TRBV11-2,NA,13,NA,TRBJ2-7,CASSSGTTYEQYF,TGTGCCAGCAGCTCCGGGACCACCTACGAGCAGTACTTC
TRBV20-1,NA,14,NA,TRBJ1-5,CSAGASGGSQPQHF,TGCAGTGCTGGGGCTTCGGGGGGTAGTCAGCCCCAGCATTTT
TRBV11-3,NA,13,NA,TRBJ1-1,CASGKQENTEAFF,TGTGCCAGCGGCAAACAGGAGAACACTGAAGCTTTCTTT
TRBV12-3/TRBV12-4,NA,14,NA,TRBJ2-7,CASSLMRSSYEQYF,TGTGCCAGCAGTTTGATGCGTTCCTCCTACGAGCAGTACTTC
TRBV11-3,NA,13,few,TRBJ1-5,CASSSDPNQPQHF,TGTGCCAGCAGCTCGGACCCCAATCAGCCCCAGCATTTT
TRBV20-1,TRBD2,15,few,TRBJ2-1,CSAMTSGTAYNEQFF,TGCAGTGCCATGACTAGCGGGACAGCTTACAATGAGCAGTTCTTC
TRBV29-1,TRBD1,14,few,TRBJ2-7,CSVGGDRGTYEQYF,TGCAGCGTTGGGGGGGACAGGGGAACCTACGAGCAGTACTTC
TRBV11-1,NA,14,NA,TRBJ2-1,CASSVGGSYNEQFF,TGTGCCAGCAGCGTCGGTGGCAGCTACAATGAGCAGTTCTTC
TRBV11-2,NA,15,NA,TRBJ1-6,CASSLSNRHHSPLHF,TGTGCCAGCAGCTTATCAAACCGTCACCATTCACCCCTCCACTTT